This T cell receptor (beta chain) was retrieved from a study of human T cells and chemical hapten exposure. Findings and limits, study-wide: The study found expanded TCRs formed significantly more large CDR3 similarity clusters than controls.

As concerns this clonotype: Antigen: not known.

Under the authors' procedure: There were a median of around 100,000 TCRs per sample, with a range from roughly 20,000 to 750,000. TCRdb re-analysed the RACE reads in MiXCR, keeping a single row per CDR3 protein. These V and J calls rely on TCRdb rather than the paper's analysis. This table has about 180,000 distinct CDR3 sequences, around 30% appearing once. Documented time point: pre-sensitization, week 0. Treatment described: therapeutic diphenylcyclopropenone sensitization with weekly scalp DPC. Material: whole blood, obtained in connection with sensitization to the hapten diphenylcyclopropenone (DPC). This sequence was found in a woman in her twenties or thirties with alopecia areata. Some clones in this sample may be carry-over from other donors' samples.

CDR3 coding DNA: TGTGCCAGCAGTAGTACGACAGCCCCAAATCAGCCCCAGCATTTT. Translation gives CASSSTTAPNQPQHF. V usage is TRBV25-1 and J usage is TRBJ1-5; weak D call: TRBD1 (5 bases). V was trimmed by 5 bases and J by 4 bases, leaving 15 bases between them. This CDR3 has 15 amino acids. Per the germline V gene, CDR1 is MGHDK and CDR2 is SYGVNS.